A single sample gave rise to the 27 T cell receptor beta chains below, sequenced in a study of early T cells in non-severe SARS-CoV-2 infection (dated by TCRdb to the early 2020s). Library construction relied on 5' RACE. The sequencing machine was a NextSeq 500. TCRdb cleaned the public reads at Q25 with fastp, built clones with MiXCR and kept in-frame beta chains. One record per CDR3 amino acid sequence lists the most common genes and DNA. This sample lists roughly 110,000 distinct CDR3 sequences; around 10% were detected once. The biggest ten clones account for approximately 7.3% of the sample. The sequenced material came from whole blood. The receptors shown here come from an adult who was a healthcare worker with PCR-confirmed SARS-CoV-2 infection or an uninfected control (not recorded which).

Many counts were recorded for this clonotype. This sequence joins TRBV28 and TRBJ1-2; 8 nucleotides line up with TRBD1. CDR3 length: 13 amino acids. J was trimmed by 8 bases and V by 3 bases; bases with no gene match: 5. CDR1 is MDHEN, CDR2 SYDVKM, per germline. CDR3 coding DNA: TGTGCCAGCAGTTTGGACAGGGAGAGGGGCTACACCTTC. It translates to CASSLDRERGYTF.

This clonotype was counted at least ten times. This chain uses TRBV5-6 with TRBJ1-6; D is unclear. V lost 3 bases, J lost 4 bases, and 8 bases lay in between. The CDR3 extends over 14 amino acids. The germline CDR1 and CDR2 sequences are SGHDT and YYEEEE. CDR3 in DNA: TGTGCCAGCAGCTGGACGGTGTATAATTCACCCCTCCACTTT. Residues: CASSWTVYNSPLHF.

The rearrangement uses TRBV9 and TRBJ2-3; 7 positions match TRBD2. The CDR3 has 15 residues. Germline loops: CDR1 SGDLS, CDR2 YYNGEE. J was trimmed by 2 bases and V by 3 bases; bases with no gene match: 6. The CDR3 coding sequence is TGTGCCAGCAGCGAGGACGGGACTATCACAGATACGCAGTATTTT. This encodes CASSEDGTITDTQYF.

A few counts support this clonotype. The J gene is TRBJ2-2, the V gene TRBV2, with no clear D. Germline CDR1 SNHLY, CDR2 FYNNEI. The CDR3 contains 13 residues. Trimming removed 7 bases from V and 7 bases from J, with 13 bases in between. CDR3 coding DNA: TGTGCCAGCACGGCCGCGTGGGGCGGGGAGCTGTTTTTT. Its protein is CASTAAWGGELFF.

This clonotype was seen only a few times. The CDR3 DNA sequence: TGTGCCAGCAGCTCCAGAGCGGGAGGGCCTCAAGAGACCCAGTACTTC. Protein product: CASSSRAGGPQETQYF. The chain joins TRBV2 to TRBJ2-5; 10 nucleotides agree with TRBD2. Germline CDR1 is SNHLY and CDR2 is FYNNEI. With V trimmed by 6 bases and J by 2 bases, 9 bases remained unmatched. The CDR3 has 16 amino acids. Filled out from reference TRBV2 and TRBJ2-5, the complete variable domain reads EPEVTQTPSHQVTQMGQEVILRCVPISNHLYFYWYRQILGQKVEFLVSFYNNEISEKSEIFDDQFSVERPDGSNFTLKIRSTKLEDSAMYFCASSSRAGGPQETQYFGPGTRLLVL.

This clonotype has just a few counts. This chain links TRBV20-1 with TRBJ2-7; 10 positions match TRBD2. This CDR3 spans 14 amino acids. The V gene's germline CDR1 is DFQATT and CDR2 SNEGSKA (reference sequence). The ends lost 5 bases at V and 3 bases at J; junction bases unmatched: 7. CDR3 coding DNA: TGCAGTGCTCCTTCTAGCGGGAGCCGCTACGAGCAGTACTTC. Amino acids: CSAPSSGSRYEQYF.

The genes are TRBV5-6 and TRBJ1-5; possible D gene TRBD1, 6 bases. Germline CDR1 is SGHDT and CDR2 is YYEEEE. Between the trimmed V and J ends, which lost 4 bases and 6 bases, there was a span of 17 bases. This CDR3 comprises 15 residues. The CDR3 region has the DNA TGTGCCAGCAGCCTGACAAGGGGGGGAGGTCAGCCCCAGCATTTT. As protein: CASSLTRGGGQPQHF.

This clonotype appeared many times. The gene calls are TRBV7-8 and TRBJ1-3; maybe TRBD1 (6 bases). Trimming stripped 1 base from V and 7 bases from J, with 8 bases between. There are 13 residues in the CDR3. CDR1 is SGHVS and CDR2 is FQNEAQ in the germline V gene. The CDR3 bases are TGTGCCAGCAGCTTAGGCAGGGGCAACACCATATATTTT. This sequence encodes CASSLGRGNTIYF.

This clonotype was recorded at least ten times. The rearrangement uses TRBV29-1 and TRBJ2-3; no definite D call. CDR1 SQVTM and CDR2 ANQGSEA come from the germline V gene. This CDR3 has 11 residues. The ends were cut back, 1 base at V and 14 bases at J, with 13 bases in the middle. Written as DNA, the CDR3 is TGCAGCGTTGAAGTACGCCAGTTCGGGTATTTT. Amino acid sequence: CSVEVRQFGYF.

This chain joins TRBV6-2 or TRBV6-3 and TRBJ1-1; no firm D call. Trimming shortened V by 5 bases and J by 1 base, and 17 bases separated the two germline ends. The CDR3 sequence is 16 residues long. Germline CDR1 is MNHEY and CDR2 is SVGEGT. CDR3 loop: CASSAYSMHRNTEAFF. The CDR3 DNA reads as TGTGCCAGCAGTGCCTATTCGATGCACCGGAACACTGAAGCTTTCTTT.

This clonotype was recorded many times. The chain links TRBV20-1 to TRBJ2-1; D remains unclear. CDR1 DFQATT and CDR2 SNEGSKA come from the germline V gene (reference sequence). The CDR3 sequence is 13 residues long. The germline V and J ends were trimmed by 1 base and 5 bases, with 9 bases remaining between them. CDR3: CSARVLQNNEQFF. The CDR3 DNA sequence: TGCAGTGCTAGAGTTCTTCAGAACAATGAGCAGTTCTTC.

The sample holds many counts of this clonotype. J is TRBJ1-2 and V is TRBV21-1; the table's D gene call, TRBD1, was not cross checked with the DNA. TRBV21-1 is reported as a pseudogene. The CDR3 loop spans 19 amino acids. Here the CDR3 reads CASSSLSLGQPYTPYGYTF. CDR3 in DNA: TGTGCCAGCAGCAGTCTCTCTTTGGGACAGCCCTATACCCCCTATGGCTACACCTTC.

The sample holds many counts of this clonotype. The CDR3 region is CASSQGFVGRGTYNEQFF. The CDR3, as DNA: TGCGCCAGCAGCCAAGGATTCGTGGGCAGGGGGACTTACAATGAGCAGTTCTTC. This rearrangement joins TRBV4-3 to TRBJ2-1; D possibly corresponds to TRBD1 (7 bases). Trimming took off 1 base at V and 4 bases at J, with 20 bases between the two ends. This CDR3 has 18 residues. Germline values: CDR1 LGHNA, CDR2 YSLEER.

Comments on this clonotype: This could be a read error, since a much larger clone is one nucleotide away. The rearrangement uses TRBV10-3 and TRBJ2-1; TRBD2 matches at 7 bases. Per germline, CDR1 ENHRY and CDR2 SYGVKD. CDR3 size: 15 residues. The CDR3 region is CAISPSSGIYSEQFF. The CDR3 DNA sequence: TGTGCCATCAGCCCCTCTAGCGGCATATACAGTGAGCAGTTCTTC.

This clonotype appeared a few times. The chain has TRBV2 and TRBJ2-7; TRBD1 aligns across 8 bases. The junction had 11 bases not matched to a gene; V was cut back by 3 bases and J by 7 bases. This CDR3 region has 15 residues. From germline, CDR1 is SNHLY and CDR2 FYNNEI. For the CDR3, the DNA is TGTGCCAGCAGTGAGATTCGGCAGGGGGCGCGGGAGCAGTACTTC. Protein product: CASSEIRQGAREQYF.

At least ten counts were recorded for this clonotype. The chain uses TRBV6-5 and TRBJ1-2; D is ambiguous. V lost 3 bases and J 8 bases, leaving 13 bases between the germline ends. CDR3 size: 13 residues. Germline CDR1 and CDR2: MNHEY and SVGAGI. The CDR3 DNA reads TGTGCCAGCAGTTATTCATTAAATCGGGGCTACACCTTC. Protein sequence: CASSYSLNRGYTF.

The V and J genes are TRBV6-5 and TRBJ2-5; 7 nucleotides align to TRBD2. CDR3 length: 17 amino acids. Germline V gene data show CDR1 as MNHEY and CDR2 as SVGAGI. The V gene end was trimmed by 0 bases and the J gene end by 5 bases; junction bases not matched to a gene: 12. This chain's CDR3 is CASSYSGGRGLGETQYF. In DNA form, the CDR3 reads TGTGCCAGCAGTTACTCCGGCGGGAGAGGATTAGGGGAGACCCAGTACTTC.

This chain connects TRBV7-2 to TRBJ2-7, with 9 bases fitting TRBD2. There are 15 residues in the CDR3. Unmatched junction bases numbered 7, after V lost 5 bases and J lost 2 bases. The germline CDR1 and CDR2 sequences are SGHTA and FQGNSA. The CDR3 DNA is TGTGCCAGCAGCCTACAAGCGGGAGGCACCTACGAGCAGTACTTC. This sequence encodes CASSLQAGGTYEQYF.

This clonotype was observed at least ten times. V usage is TRBV12-5 and J usage is TRBJ2-5, with D perhaps TRBD1 (6 bases). Trimming removed 4 bases at V and 5 bases at J, with 20 bases between. CDR3 length: 16 amino acids. Looked up from germline, CDR1 is LGHNT and CDR2 is FRNRAP. For the CDR3, the DNA is TGTGCTAGTGGTTCCTTTGGCACAGGGCATAGGGAGACCCAGTACTTC. It is translated as CASGSFGTGHRETQYF.

The rearrangement links TRBV12-3 or TRBV12-4 to TRBJ2-1; TRBD2 aligns across 8 bases. V shed 2 bases and J 7 bases; nucleotides not matched to a gene: 7. The CDR3 spans 15 residues. The CDR3 here is CASSLSVAGRNEQFF. The CDR3 DNA reads as TGTGCCAGCAGTTTATCGGTAGCGGGAAGGAATGAGCAGTTCTTC.

Only a few counts were recorded for this clonotype. This chain uses TRBV20-1 with TRBJ2-1, with a tentative D call TRBD2 (5 bases). CDR1 is DFQATT, CDR2 SNEGSKA, per germline (reference sequence). The V and J ends lost 1 base and 10 bases respectively, with 11 bases between them. CDR3 length: 12 amino acids. In DNA, the CDR3 is TGCAGTGCTAGAGGACGACTAACCGAGCAGTTCTTC. Translating it yields CSARGRLTEQFF.

This clonotype has at least ten counts. The rearrangement joins TRBV20-1 to TRBJ1-2; D possibly corresponds to TRBD1 (5 bases). The CDR3 sequence is 11 residues long. Germline V CDR1 and CDR2: DFQATT, SNEGSKA (reference sequence). The V end was cut by 7 bases, the J end by 6 bases, with 12 bases between. In nucleotides, the CDR3 is TGCAGTGTGTTTAGAGGGGATGGCTACACCTTC. Translating gives CSVFRGDGYTF.

This clonotype was recorded many times. In nucleotides, the CDR3 is TGCAGTGCTAGAGTACAGGGCCTCAATGAGCAGTTCTTC. It yields the protein CSARVQGLNEQFF. This chain connects TRBV20-1 to TRBJ2-1, with D possibly being TRBD1 (6 bases). Looked up from germline, CDR1 is DFQATT and CDR2 is SNEGSKA (reference sequence). V was shortened by 1 base and J by 6 bases, with 10 bases between the two germline ends. The CDR3 totals 13 residues.

This clonotype was detected many times. This rearrangement joins TRBV15 to TRBJ1-1, with D maybe TRBD1 (6 bases). The CDR3 consists of 15 residues. CDR1 is LNHNV, CDR2 YYDKDF, per germline (reference sequence). V lost 0 bases, J lost 3 bases, and 11 bases lay in between. The CDR3 reads CATSRDLSGDTEAFF. The CDR3 nucleotides read TGTGCCACCAGCAGAGATCTCTCAGGGGACACTGAAGCTTTCTTT.

This clonotype has a count of ten or more. V usage is TRBV6-5 and J usage is TRBJ2-5; tentatively, D is TRBD1 (8 bases). The V end lost 2 bases, the J end lost 4 bases, and 17 bases lay between the germline ends. CDR3 length equals 16 residues. CDR1 is MNHEY and CDR2 is SVGAGI in the germline V gene. The DNA for the CDR3 is TGTGCCAGCAGTTACAGCGGGACAGGCCTAGGAGAGACCCAGTACTTC. Translation: CASSYSGTGLGETQYF.

This clonotype came up many times. V usage is TRBV27 and J usage is TRBJ2-1; 10 bases align to TRBD2. Trimming cost V 5 bases and J 0 bases; bases outside gene matches: 10. The CDR3 covers 18 residues. Germline loops: CDR1 MNHEY, CDR2 SMNVEV (reference sequence). The CDR3 DNA is TGTGCCAGCAGTCCGAGGACTAGCGGAAAGAGCTCCTACAATGAGCAGTTCTTC. Translated, it gives CASSPRTSGKSSYNEQFF.

This clonotype has at least ten counts. The V gene is TRBV18, the J gene TRBJ2-1; TRBD2 matches at 11 bases. The J segment lost 5 bases and the V segment lost 3 bases, leaving 3 bases of the junction unmatched. Germline V lookup: CDR1 KGHSH, CDR2 LQKENI. CDR3 length: 15 residues. The CDR3 protein is CASSPVAGGDNEQFF. The CDR3 bases are TGTGCCAGCTCACCTGTAGCGGGAGGGGACAATGAGCAGTTCTTC.